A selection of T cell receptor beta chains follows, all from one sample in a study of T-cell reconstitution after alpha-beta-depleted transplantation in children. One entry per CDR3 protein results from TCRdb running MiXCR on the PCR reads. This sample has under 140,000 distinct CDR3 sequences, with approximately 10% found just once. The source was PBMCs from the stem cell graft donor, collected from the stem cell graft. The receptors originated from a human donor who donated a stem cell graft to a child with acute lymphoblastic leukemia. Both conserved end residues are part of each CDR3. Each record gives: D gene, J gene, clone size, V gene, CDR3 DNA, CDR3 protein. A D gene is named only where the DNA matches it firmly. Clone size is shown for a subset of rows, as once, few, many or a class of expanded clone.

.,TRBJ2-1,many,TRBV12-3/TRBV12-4,TGTGCCAGCAGTTTTTGGGACAATGAGCAGTTCTTC,CASSFWDNEQFF
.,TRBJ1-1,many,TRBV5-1,TGCGCCAGCAGCTTGGATGCAGCCACTGAAGCTTTCTTT,CASSLDAATEAFF
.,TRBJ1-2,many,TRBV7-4,TGTGCCAGCAGCCCCGGGACGGGCGGCTACACCTTC,CASSPGTGGYTF
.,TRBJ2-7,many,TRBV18,TGTGCCAGCTCACCACTTATGAGTCAGGGAGAAAACGAGCAGTACTTC,CASSPLMSQGENEQYF
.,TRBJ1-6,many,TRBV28,TGTGCCAGCAGTTCCCAACATGTCTCCTATAATTCACCCCTCCACTTT,CASSSQHVSYNSPLHF
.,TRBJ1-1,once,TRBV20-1,TGCAGTGCTAGAGATGCCATAAGGGGTCACACTGAAGCTTTCTTC,CSARDAIRGHTEAFF
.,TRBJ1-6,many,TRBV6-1,TGTGCCAGCAGGGGGGTTGAAGCGCGTGGTTCACCCCTCCACTTT,CASRGVEARGSPLHF
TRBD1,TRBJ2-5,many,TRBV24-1,TGTGCCACCAGTGATCCCGGGACAGGGAAAGAGACCCAGTACTTC,CATSDPGTGKETQYF
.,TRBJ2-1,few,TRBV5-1,TGCGCCAGCAGCTTGGCCTTGGACTTTTCAGATGAGCAGTTCTTC,CASSLALDFSDEQFF
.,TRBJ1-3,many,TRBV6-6,TGTGCCAGCTATGACGCCTCTGGAAACACCATATATTTT,CASYDASGNTIYF
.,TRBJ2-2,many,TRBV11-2,TGTGCCAGCAGCTTAGATCTGAGGGTGGAGCAAACCGGGGAGCTGTTTTTT,CASSLDLRVEQTGELFF
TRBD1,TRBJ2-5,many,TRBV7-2,TGTGCCAGCAGCCCCCAATCTAGACAGGGTCAGACCCAGTACTTC,CASSPQSRQGQTQYF
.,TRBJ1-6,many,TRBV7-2,TGTGCCAGCAGCTTAGATTCAGGGACCTCACCCCTCCACTTT,CASSLDSGTSPLHF
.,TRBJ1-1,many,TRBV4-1,TGCGCCAGCAGCCAAGAGGCCGGGATGAACACTGAAGCTTTCTTT,CASSQEAGMNTEAFF
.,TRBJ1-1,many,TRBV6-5,TGTGCCAGCAGTTACTCGTTAGCTCCTGAAGCTTTCTTT,CASSYSLAPEAFF
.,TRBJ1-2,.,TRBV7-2,TGTGCCAGCAGCTTAGATTTGTGGGCTCGGGTCTCTGGCTACACCTTC,CASSLDLWARVSGYTF
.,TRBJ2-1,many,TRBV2,TGTGCCAGCAGCACCACGTTTGAGAGCTCCTACAATGAGCAGTTCTTC,CASSTTFESSYNEQFF
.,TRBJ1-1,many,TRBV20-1,TGCAGTGCTGATGGGGGGCGGGGGGGAGGCACTGAAGCTTTCTTT,CSADGGRGGGTEAFF
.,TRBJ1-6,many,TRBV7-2,TGTGCCAGCAGCAGAACCACCAGCTCCTATAATTCACCCCTCCACTTT,CASSRTTSSYNSPLHF
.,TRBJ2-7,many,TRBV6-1,TGTGCCAGCAGTCCCTTCCCGACTCGCTACGAGCAGTACTTC,CASSPFPTRYEQYF
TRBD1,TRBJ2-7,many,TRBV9,TGTGCCAGCAGCGTAGCTGGGACAGGACCCTACGAGCAGTACTTC,CASSVAGTGPYEQYF
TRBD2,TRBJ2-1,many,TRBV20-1,TGCAGTGCTAGATCCCAGGAGGGGACTAGCGGGAGGTCCTACAATGAGCAGTTCTTC,CSARSQEGTSGRSYNEQFF
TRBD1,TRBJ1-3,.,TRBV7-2,TGTGCCAGCAGCCGTCCGGGACAGGGGTTCTCTGGAAACACCATATATTTT,CASSRPGQGFSGNTIYF
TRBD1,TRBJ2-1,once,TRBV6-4,TGTGCCAGCAGCCGAGGACAGGGGGCGGGAGATGAGCAGTTCTTC,CASSRGQGAGDEQFF
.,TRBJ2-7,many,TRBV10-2,TGCGCCAGCAGGGACCAAGACGAGCAGTACTTC,CASRDQDEQYF
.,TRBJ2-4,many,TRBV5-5,TGTGCCAGCAGCTTGGCGGCTAGCGAAAACATTCAGTACTTC,CASSLAASENIQYF
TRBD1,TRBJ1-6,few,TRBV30,TGTGCCCAGGGGGCGGAGGGGAATTCACCCCTCCACTTT,CAQGAEGNSPLHF
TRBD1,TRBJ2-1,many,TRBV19,TGTGCCAGCCACCACCGGGACAGATACAATGAGCAGTTCTTC,CASHHRDRYNEQFF
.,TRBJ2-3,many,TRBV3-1,TGTGCCAGCAGCCAAGAAAGCCGATCCACAGATACGCAGTATTTT,CASSQESRSTDTQYF